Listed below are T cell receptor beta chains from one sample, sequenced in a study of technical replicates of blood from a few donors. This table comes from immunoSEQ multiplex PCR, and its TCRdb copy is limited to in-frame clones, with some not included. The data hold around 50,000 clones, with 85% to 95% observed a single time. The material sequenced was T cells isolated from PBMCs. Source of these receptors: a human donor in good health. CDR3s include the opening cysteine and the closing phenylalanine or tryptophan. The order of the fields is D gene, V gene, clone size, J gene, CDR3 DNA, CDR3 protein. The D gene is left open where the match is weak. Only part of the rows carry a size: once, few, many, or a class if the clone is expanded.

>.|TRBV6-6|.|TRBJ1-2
TGTGCCAGCAGTTACTCTTCTTTCGATGGCTACACCTTC
CASSYSSFDGYTF
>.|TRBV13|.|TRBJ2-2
TGTGCCAGCAGCGCACAGGGGACTAACACCGGGGAGCTGTTTTTT
CASSAQGTNTGELFF
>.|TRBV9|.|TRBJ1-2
TGTGCCAGCAGCTCGGTGAATGGCTACACCTTC
CASSSVNGYTF
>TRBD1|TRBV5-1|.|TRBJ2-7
TGCGCCAGCAGCTTGAGACAGGGCGACGAGCAGTACTTC
CASSLRQGDEQYF
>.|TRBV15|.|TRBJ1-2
TGTGCCACCAGCCCACGAATAGGGGGTTATGGCTACACCTTC
CATSPRIGGYGYTF
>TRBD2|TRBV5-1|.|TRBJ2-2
TGCGCCAGCAGCTCGACTTTTAGCGGGGGGTCCGGGGAGCTGTTTTTT
CASSSTFSGGSGELFF
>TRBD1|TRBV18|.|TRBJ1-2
TGTGCCAGCTCGCTAGAAAAAGGGGGCATGCTTCCCTATGGCTACACCTTC
CASSLEKGGMLPYGYTF
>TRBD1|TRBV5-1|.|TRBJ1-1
TGCGCCAGCAGCTACTTCACCGGGACAGGGGGCCCAGGAACTGAAGCTTTCTTT
CASSYFTGTGGPGTEAFF
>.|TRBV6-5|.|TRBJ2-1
TGTGCCAGCAAGCATGACTCCTACAATGAGCAGTTCTTC
CASKHDSYNEQFF
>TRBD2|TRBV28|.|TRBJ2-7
TGTGCCAGCAGTAGCGGGACGGAGGTCTCCTACGAGCAGTACTTC
CASSSGTEVSYEQYF
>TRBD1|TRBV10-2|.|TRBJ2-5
TGCGCCAGTGGACAGGCCCAAGAGACCCAGTACTTC
CASGQAQETQYF
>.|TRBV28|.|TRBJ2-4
TGTGCCAGCAGCCCGCCCGGAGGGCGAGGTAGCATTCAGTACTTC
CASSPPGGRGSIQYF
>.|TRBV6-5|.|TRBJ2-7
TGTGCCAGCAGTTATTCCAGGGCCTACGAGCAGTACTTC
CASSYSRAYEQYF
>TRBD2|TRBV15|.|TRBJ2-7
TGTGCCACCAGCAGACCTGGGCCCGGGACTAGCGGGAGAGCGTCATCGGCCACTAGAGAGCAGTACTTC
CATSRPGPGTSGRASSATREQYF
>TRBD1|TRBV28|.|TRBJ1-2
TGTGCCAGCAGCCGAACGCGGATATACAGGGGGAACACTACATATGGCTACACCTTC
CASSRTRIYRGNTTYGYTF
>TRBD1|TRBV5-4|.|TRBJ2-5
TGTGCCAGCAGCTTGCGACAGGGAGAAGAGACCCAGTACTTC
CASSLRQGEETQYF
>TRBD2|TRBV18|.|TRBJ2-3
TGTGCCAGCTCACCTCGACTAGCGGGAGAACTTACAGATACGCAGTATTTT
CASSPRLAGELTDTQYF
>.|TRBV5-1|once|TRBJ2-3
TGCGCCAGCAGCTTAATAGCTCCCTCGAGCACAGATACGCAGTATTTT
CASSLIAPSSTDTQYF